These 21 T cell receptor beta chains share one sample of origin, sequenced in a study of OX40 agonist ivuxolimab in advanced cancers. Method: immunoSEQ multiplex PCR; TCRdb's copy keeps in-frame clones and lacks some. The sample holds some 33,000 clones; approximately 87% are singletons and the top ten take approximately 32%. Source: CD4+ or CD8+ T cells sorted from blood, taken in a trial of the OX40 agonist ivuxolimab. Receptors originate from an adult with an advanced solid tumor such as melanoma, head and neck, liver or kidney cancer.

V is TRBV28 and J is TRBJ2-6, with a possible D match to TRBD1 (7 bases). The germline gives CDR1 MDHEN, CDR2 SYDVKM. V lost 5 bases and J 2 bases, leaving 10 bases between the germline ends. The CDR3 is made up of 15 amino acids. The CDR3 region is CASSGGGTGANVLTF. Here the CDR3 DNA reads TGTGCCAGCAGTGGAGGGGGCACTGGGGCCAACGTCCTGACTTTC.

The CDR3 DNA reads TGTGCCAGCAGCGGCCGCGGGGGCCACGGGGATGAAAAACTGTTTTTT. It codes for CASSGRGGHGDEKLFF. J is TRBJ1-4 and V is TRBV9; possible D gene TRBD1, 6 bases. The germline V gene has CDR1 SGDLS and CDR2 YYNGEE. The V gene lost 3 bases and the J gene lost 6 bases, with 18 bases spanning the gap. The CDR3 consists of 16 residues.

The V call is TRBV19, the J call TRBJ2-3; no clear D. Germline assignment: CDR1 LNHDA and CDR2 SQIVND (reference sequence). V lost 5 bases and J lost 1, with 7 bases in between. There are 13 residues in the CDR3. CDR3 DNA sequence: TGTGCCAGTAGTTCGGTTGGCACAGATACGCAGTATTTT. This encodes CASSSVGTDTQYF.

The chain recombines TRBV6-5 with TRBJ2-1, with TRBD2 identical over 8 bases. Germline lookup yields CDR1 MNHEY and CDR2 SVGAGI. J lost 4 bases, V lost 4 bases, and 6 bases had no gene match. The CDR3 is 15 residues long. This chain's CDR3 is CASSLAGRPYNEQFF. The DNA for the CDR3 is TGTGCCAGCAGTTTAGCGGGAAGACCATACAATGAGCAGTTCTTC.

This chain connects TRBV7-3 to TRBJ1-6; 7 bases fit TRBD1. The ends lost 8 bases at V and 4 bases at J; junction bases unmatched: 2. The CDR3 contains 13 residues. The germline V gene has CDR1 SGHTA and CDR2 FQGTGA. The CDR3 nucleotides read TGTGCCAGCGGGACAGATTATAATTCACCCCTCCACTTT. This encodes CASGTDYNSPLHF.

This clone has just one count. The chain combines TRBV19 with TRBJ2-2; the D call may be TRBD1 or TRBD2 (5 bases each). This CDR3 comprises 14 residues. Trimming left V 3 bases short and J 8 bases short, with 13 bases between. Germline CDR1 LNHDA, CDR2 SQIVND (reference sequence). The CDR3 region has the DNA TGTGCCAGTAGTATTACCGGGACGCCAGGGGAGCTGTTTTTT. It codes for CASSITGTPGELFF.

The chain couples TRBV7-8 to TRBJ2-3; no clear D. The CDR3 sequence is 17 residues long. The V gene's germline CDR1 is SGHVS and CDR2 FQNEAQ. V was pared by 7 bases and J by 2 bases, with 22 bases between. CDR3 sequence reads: CASIRGRLQLNTDTQYF. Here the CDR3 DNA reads TGTGCCAGCATTCGTGGGCGGTTACAACTCAACACAGATACGCAGTATTTT.

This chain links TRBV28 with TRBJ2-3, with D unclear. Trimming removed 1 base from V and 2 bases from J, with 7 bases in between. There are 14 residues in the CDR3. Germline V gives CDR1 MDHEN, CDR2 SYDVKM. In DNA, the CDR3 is TGTGCCAGCAGTTTATCCGGGCTCACAGATACGCAGTATTTT. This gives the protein CASSLSGLTDTQYF.

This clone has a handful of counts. The chain's CDR3 is CATSRDSGTGVGNQPQHF. In DNA form, the CDR3 reads TGTGCCACCAGCAGAGATAGCGGAACAGGGGTAGGCAATCAGCCCCAGCATTTT. The genes are TRBV15 and TRBJ1-5; TRBD1 matches 7 bases. The CDR3 runs 18 residues. J gave up 2 bases and V 0 bases, and 10 bases lay outside the gene matches. CDR1 is LNHNV, CDR2 YYDKDF, per germline (reference sequence).

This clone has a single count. The CDR3 sequence is CASSPRDRGSYEQYF. CDR3 bases: TGTGCCAGCAGCCCCCGGGACAGGGGGTCCTACGAGCAGTACTTC. The chain carries TRBV11-3 and TRBJ2-7, with 11 bases fitting TRBD1. This CDR3 has 15 residues. CDR1 is SGHNT, CDR2 YENEEA, per germline. The V segment lost 5 bases and the J segment 1 base; nucleotides outside the gene matches: 4.

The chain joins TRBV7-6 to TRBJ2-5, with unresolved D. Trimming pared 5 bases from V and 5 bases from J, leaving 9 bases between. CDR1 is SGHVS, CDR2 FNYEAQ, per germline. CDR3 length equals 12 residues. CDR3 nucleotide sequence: TGTGCCAGCAGCGTCTGGGGTGAGACCCAGTACTTC. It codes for CASSVWGETQYF.

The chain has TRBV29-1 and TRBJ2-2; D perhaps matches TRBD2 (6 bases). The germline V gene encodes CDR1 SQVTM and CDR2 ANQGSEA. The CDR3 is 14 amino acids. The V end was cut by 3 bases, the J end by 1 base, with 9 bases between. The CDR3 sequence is CSVDFGGNTGELFF. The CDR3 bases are TGCAGCGTTGATTTCGGGGGGAACACCGGGGAGCTGTTTTTT.

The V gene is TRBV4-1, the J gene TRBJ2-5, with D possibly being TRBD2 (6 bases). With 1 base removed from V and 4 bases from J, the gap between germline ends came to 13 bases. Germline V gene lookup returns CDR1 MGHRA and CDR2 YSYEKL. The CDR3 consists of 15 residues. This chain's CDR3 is CASSQAAGWVETQYF. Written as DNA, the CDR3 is TGCGCCAGCAGCCAAGCGGCGGGGTGGGTAGAGACCCAGTACTTC.

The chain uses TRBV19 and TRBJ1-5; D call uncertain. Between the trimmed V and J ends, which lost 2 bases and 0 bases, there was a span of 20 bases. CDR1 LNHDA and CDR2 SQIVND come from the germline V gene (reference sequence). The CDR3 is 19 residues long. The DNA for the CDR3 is TGTGCCAGTAGTATATTGTTCTTCGGGCAAATAGCTAGCAATCAGCCCCAGCATTTT. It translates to CASSILFFGQIASNQPQHF.

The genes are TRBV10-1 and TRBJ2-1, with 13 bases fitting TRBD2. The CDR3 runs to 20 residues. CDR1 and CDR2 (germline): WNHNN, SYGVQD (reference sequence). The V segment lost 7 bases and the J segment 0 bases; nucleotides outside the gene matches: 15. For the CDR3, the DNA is TGCGCCAGCAACCTTCCCCCCGGGACTAGCGGGATCCTCTCCTACAATGAGCAGTTCTTC. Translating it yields CASNLPPGTSGILSYNEQFF.

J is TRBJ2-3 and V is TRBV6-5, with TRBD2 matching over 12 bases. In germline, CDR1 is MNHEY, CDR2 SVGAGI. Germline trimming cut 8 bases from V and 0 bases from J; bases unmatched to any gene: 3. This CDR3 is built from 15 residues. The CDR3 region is CASLGLAGSTDTQYF. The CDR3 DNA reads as TGTGCCAGCCTGGGACTAGCGGGCAGCACAGATACGCAGTATTTT.

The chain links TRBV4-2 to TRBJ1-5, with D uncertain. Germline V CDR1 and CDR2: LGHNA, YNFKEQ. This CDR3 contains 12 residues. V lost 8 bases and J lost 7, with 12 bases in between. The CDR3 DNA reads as TGTGCCAGCCATTTCCTGGGCCAGCCCCAGCATTTT. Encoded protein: CASHFLGQPQHF.

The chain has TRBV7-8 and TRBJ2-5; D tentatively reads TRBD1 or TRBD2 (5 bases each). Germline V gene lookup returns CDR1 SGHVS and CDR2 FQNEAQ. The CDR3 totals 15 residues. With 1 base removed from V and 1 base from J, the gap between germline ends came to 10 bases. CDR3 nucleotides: TGTGCCAGCAGCTTAGTTCCAGGGAGCCAAGAGACCCAGTACTTC. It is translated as CASSLVPGSQETQYF.

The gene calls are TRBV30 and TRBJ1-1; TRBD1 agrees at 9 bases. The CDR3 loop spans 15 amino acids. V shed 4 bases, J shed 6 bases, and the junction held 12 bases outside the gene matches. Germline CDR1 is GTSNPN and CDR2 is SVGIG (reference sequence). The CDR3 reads CAWIPRTGVGAEAFF. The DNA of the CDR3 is TGTGCCTGGATTCCAAGGACAGGGGTGGGGGCTGAAGCTTTCTTT.

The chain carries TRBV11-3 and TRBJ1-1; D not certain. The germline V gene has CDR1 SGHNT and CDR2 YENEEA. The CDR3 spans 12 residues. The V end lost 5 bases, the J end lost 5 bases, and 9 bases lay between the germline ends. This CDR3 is CASSTGGTEAFF. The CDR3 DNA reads TGTGCCAGCAGCACGGGCGGGACTGAAGCTTTCTTT.

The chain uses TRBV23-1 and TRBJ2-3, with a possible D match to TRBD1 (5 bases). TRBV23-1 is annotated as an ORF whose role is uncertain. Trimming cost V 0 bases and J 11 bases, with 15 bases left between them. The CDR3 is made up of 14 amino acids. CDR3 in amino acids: CASSQSVWGHGQYF. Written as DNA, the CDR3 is TGCGCCAGCAGTCAATCCGTATGGGGCCATGGGCAGTATTTT.